The present TCR beta chain was sequenced within a study of T cell responses to AZD1222 COVID-19 vaccine. Measured with immunoSEQ multiplex PCR; TCRdb has only the in-frame clones, and not every one. In the table there are fewer than 150,000 clones, under 95% of which are singletons. The trim removed 0 bases at V and 6 bases at J, leaving 12 bases unmatched. The CDR3 consists of 18 residues. CDR1 and CDR2 (germline): LGHNA, YNFKEQ. The chain links TRBV4-2 to TRBJ2-2; the match to TRBD2 covers 8 bases. This TCR was sampled from an adult who received the AZD1222 COVID-19 vaccine. The input for sequencing was peripheral blood, taken 28 days after the second AZD1222 dose. In DNA, the CDR3 is TGTGCCAGCAGCCAAGAGCGCCTGGCGGGGGGTGGACCCGGGGAGCTGTTTTTT. Translation: CASSQERLAGGGPGELFF.